The subject of this entry is one T cell receptor beta chain. The sample originates from a study of blood T cell repertoires in COVID-19. Study details: Acute and convalescent COVID-19 specimens originated in the United States, Italy and Spain. T cells, B-cell-depleted T cells, or PBMCs supplied cDNA or gDNA.

In the original analysis: Estimated nucleated cell counts came from reference gene primer amplification. TCRdb's table, derived via immunoSEQ multiplex PCR, lists solely in-frame clones and lacks some. V, J and clone size were drawn from that table, and D and trimming were deduced from the DNA. The profile shows under 95,000 clones, 88% of them singletons. Per germline, CDR1 SGHNT and CDR2 YYREEE (reference sequence). The CDR3 has 14 amino acids. V lost 3 bases to trimming and J lost 9 bases, with 16 bases between them. The gene calls are TRBV5-4 and TRBJ2-4; possible D gene TRBD1, 5 bases. What was sequenced was peripheral blood. This TCR was recovered from a human donor in a cohort sampled during active COVID-19. DNA for the CDR3: TGTGCCAGCAGCTCCCCAGGGCGCTATGGCATTCAGTACTTC. This codes for CASSSPGRYGIQYF.